Below, 21 T cell receptor beta chains from the same sample are listed, as sequenced in a study of blood T cell repertoires in COVID-19. Clones were read by immunoSEQ multiplex PCR, and TCRdb kept only the in-frame ones, dropping some. The data contain about 220,000 clones, 84% of them seen just once; the ten biggest clones take up 9.7%. The sequencing input was peripheral blood. These receptors originate from a man aged 45-60 years with active or convalescent COVID-19.

This chain uses TRBV11-2 with TRBJ2-7; 8 positions match TRBD1. Germline V gives CDR1 SGHAT, CDR2 FQNNGV. This CDR3 region has 13 residues. V dropped 5 bases and J dropped 5; count of bases not matched to a gene: 5. CDR3 amino acids: CASSHDRGDEQYF. The CDR3, as DNA: TGTGCCAGCAGCCATGACAGGGGCGACGAGCAGTACTTC.

The chain combines TRBV4-3 with TRBJ2-2, with 8 positions matching TRBD2. The length of the CDR3 is 16 residues. The germline V gene encodes CDR1 LGHNA and CDR2 YSLEER. V shed 4 bases, J shed 0 bases, and the junction held 4 bases outside the gene matches. The CDR3 protein is CASSPTSGANTGELFF. In DNA, the CDR3 is TGCGCCAGCAGCCCTACTAGCGGAGCGAACACCGGGGAGCTGTTTTTT.

The chain links TRBV7-2 to TRBJ2-3; D remains ambiguous. The CDR3 is 14 residues long. Germline-derived CDR1 and CDR2 are SGHTA and FQGNSA. V was trimmed by 5 bases and J by 6 bases, leaving 15 bases between them. In DNA form, the CDR3 reads TGTGCCAGCAGCCCGGGTCTCACCCTGGATACGCAGTATTTT. Translated: CASSPGLTLDTQYF.

This sequence joins TRBV28 and TRBJ1-1; maybe TRBD1 (5 bases). CDR3 size: 15 residues. V lost 5 bases, J lost 1 base, and 14 bases lay in between. In germline, CDR1 is MDHEN, CDR2 SYDVKM. The CDR3 DNA is TGTGCCAGCAGTCCACGGGGGGGTTGGAACACTGAAGCTTTCTTT. Its translation is CASSPRGGWNTEAFF.

V gene TRBV28 combines with J gene TRBJ1-2; 10 nucleotides line up with TRBD1. After removal of 1 base from V and 6 bases from J, the junction contained 5 bases not matched to a gene. The V gene's germline CDR1 is MDHEN and CDR2 SYDVKM. The CDR3 length is 15 residues. This chain's CDR3 is CASSLYGDRGHGYTF. CDR3 bases: TGTGCCAGCAGTTTATACGGGGACAGGGGACATGGCTACACCTTC.

The chain is built from TRBV5-1 and TRBJ2-5; D remains ambiguous. Trimming removed 1 base at V and 1 base at J, with 5 bases between. Germline V CDR1 and CDR2: SGHRS, YFSETQ. CDR3 size: 13 residues. CDR3 sequence: CASSLPSQETQYF. In nucleotides, the CDR3 is TGCGCCAGCAGCTTGCCCAGCCAAGAGACCCAGTACTTC.

The chain is built from TRBV18 and TRBJ1-6; weak D call: TRBD1 (5 bases). Trimming shortened V by 4 bases and J by 7 bases, and 14 bases separated the two germline ends. Germline loops: CDR1 KGHSH, CDR2 LQKENI. This CDR3 comprises 15 residues. CDR3 coding DNA: TGTGCCAGCTCACTCGCCCAGGGATGGAATTCACCCCTCCACTTT. Protein product: CASSLAQGWNSPLHF.

This clone was detected a few times. This chain uses TRBV7-3 with TRBJ1-1; D unclear. The V and J ends lost 5 bases and 1 base respectively, with 14 bases between them. The CDR3 length is 15 residues. CDR1 is SGHTA, CDR2 FQGTGA, per germline. The CDR3 DNA sequence: TGTGCCAGCAGCGTTCGGAGGCTGGAGAACACTGAAGCTTTCTTT. Translated, it gives CASSVRRLENTEAFF. Together with reference TRBV7-3 and TRBJ1-1, the CDR3 gives the full variable domain: GAGVSQTPSNKVTEKGKYVELRCDPISGHTALYWYRQSLGQGPEFLIYFQGTGAADDSGLPNDRFFAVRPEGSVSTLKIQRTERGDSAVYLCASSVRRLENTEAFFGQGTRLTVV.

The chain couples TRBV7-2 to TRBJ2-3, with D possibly being TRBD1 (6 bases). V lost 6 bases to trimming and J lost 2 bases, with 9 bases between them. This CDR3 contains 13 residues. Per the germline V gene, CDR1 is SGHTA and CDR2 is FQGNSA. CDR3 residues: CASRQGFTDTQYF. The CDR3 DNA is TGTGCCAGCAGACAGGGTTTCACAGATACGCAGTATTTT. Full variable domain (remainder filled in from reference TRBV7-2 and TRBJ2-3): GAGVSQSPSNKVTEKGKDVELRCDPISGHTALYWYRQSLGQGLEFLIYFQGNSAPDKSGLPSDRFSAERTGGSVSTLTIQRTQQEDSAVYLCASRQGFTDTQYFGPGTRLTVL.

The chain links TRBV10-3 to TRBJ1-1; the D is unclear. Germline CDR1 reads ENHRY; CDR2 reads SYGVKD. V was shortened by 1 base and J by 0 bases, with 9 bases between the two germline ends. The CDR3 runs 15 residues. CDR3 sequence reads: CAISELREMNTEAFF. The CDR3 DNA sequence: TGTGCCATCAGTGAGTTGAGGGAGATGAACACTGAAGCTTTCTTT.

The rearrangement uses TRBV4-1 and TRBJ2-1; 10 bases are shared with TRBD2. This CDR3 contains 15 residues. Germline-derived CDR1 and CDR2 are MGHRA and YSYEKL. The junction had 2 bases not matched to a gene; V was cut back by 1 base and J by 5 bases. This CDR3 reads CASSQVLAGDNEQFF. Written as DNA, the CDR3 is TGCGCCAGCAGCCAAGTCCTAGCGGGAGACAATGAGCAGTTCTTC.

This clone was recorded a few times. V gene TRBV19 combines with J gene TRBJ2-7, with TRBD1 matching 11 bases. Germline CDR1 and CDR2: LNHDA and SQIVND (reference sequence). The CDR3 is 14 amino acids. The ends lost 4 bases at V and 5 bases at J; junction bases unmatched: 4. Here the CDR3 DNA reads TGTGCCAGTAGTAGTGGACAGGGGGCCGACGAGCAGTACTTC. Residues: CASSSGQGADEQYF.

The rearrangement uses TRBV7-2 and TRBJ2-6; D uncertain. The length of the CDR3 is 15 residues. The germline CDR1 and CDR2 sequences are SGHTA and FQGNSA. The V and J ends lost 2 bases and 0 bases respectively, with 5 bases between them. The CDR3 spells CASSLFHSGANVLTF. CDR3 sequence (DNA): TGTGCCAGCAGCTTATTTCACTCTGGGGCCAACGTCCTGACTTTC.

The chain employs TRBV30 and TRBJ2-1; 8 nucleotides match TRBD2. Per the germline V gene, CDR1 is GTSNPN and CDR2 is SVGIG (reference sequence). CDR3 length: 14 residues. Unmatched junction bases numbered 7, after V lost 5 bases and J lost 4 bases. The CDR3: CAWDWTSRYNEQFF. The CDR3 DNA is TGTGCCTGGGACTGGACTAGCAGATACAATGAGCAGTTCTTC.

This rearrangement joins TRBV2 to TRBJ1-5, with a possible D match to TRBD1 (6 bases). CDR1 is SNHLY, CDR2 FYNNEI, per germline. The CDR3 consists of 14 residues. V lost 6 bases and J 6 bases, leaving 15 bases between the germline ends. The CDR3 DNA reads as TGTGCCAGCAGGCAGGGGCTCGGAGGTCAGCCCCAGCATTTT. Translating gives CASRQGLGGQPQHF.

The chain joins TRBV5-5 to TRBJ1-1; TRBD1 is a possible D gene (5 bases). V was trimmed by 3 bases and J by 4 bases, leaving 16 bases between them. The CDR3 extends over 15 amino acids. Germline CDR1 is SGHKS and CDR2 is YYEKEE (reference sequence). This chain's CDR3 is CASSSPRGAVTEAFF. CDR3 in DNA: TGTGCCAGCAGCTCCCCAAGGGGCGCGGTCACTGAAGCTTTCTTT.

V gene TRBV6-2 or TRBV6-3 combines with J gene TRBJ2-1, with 7 bases aligning to TRBD1. J gave up 3 bases and V 0 bases, and 5 bases lay outside the gene matches. Germline V lookup: CDR1 MNHEY, CDR2 SVGEGT. The CDR3 contains 16 residues. The CDR3 reads CASSYSLTGNYNEQFF. DNA of the CDR3: TGTGCCAGCAGTTACTCCCTGACAGGGAACTACAATGAGCAGTTCTTC.

V gene TRBV6-5 combines with J gene TRBJ2-1; 12 bases fit TRBD2. J was trimmed by 7 bases and V by 6 bases; bases with no gene match: 7. This CDR3 has 15 residues. Germline lookup yields CDR1 MNHEY and CDR2 SVGAGI. CDR3 DNA: TGTGCCAGCAGAGTACTAGCGGGGGGACGTAATGAGCAGTTCTTC. Translating gives CASRVLAGGRNEQFF.

The V and J genes are TRBV9 and TRBJ2-2; 9 bases fit TRBD2. The V and J ends lost 4 bases and 4 bases, in that order; junction bases with no gene match: 5. CDR3 size: 15 residues. Germline CDR1 SGDLS, CDR2 YYNGEE. CDR3: CASSPSRGGTGELFF. The CDR3 coding sequence is TGTGCCAGCAGCCCCTCGCGGGGGGGCACCGGGGAGCTGTTTTTT.

J is TRBJ2-7 and V is TRBV6-2 or TRBV6-3; 8 nucleotides match TRBD1. Germline V gene data show CDR1 as MNHEY and CDR2 as SVGEGT. This CDR3 has 13 amino acids. The junction had 1 base not matched to a gene; V was cut back by 0 bases and J by 6 bases. CDR3 in DNA: TGTGCCAGCAGTTACTCCGACAGGGGCGAGCAGTACTTC. Translation gives CASSYSDRGEQYF.

This clone was seen a few times. The chain recombines TRBV15 with TRBJ1-5, with 7 bases fitting TRBD1. The germline V gene encodes CDR1 LNHNV and CDR2 YYDKDF (reference sequence). The CDR3 contains 14 residues. Trimming removed 7 bases from V and 8 bases from J; junction bases left unmatched: 11. The CDR3, as DNA: TGTGCCACCATCGGCCCAGGGGGATATAAGCCCCAGCATTTT. The encoded protein is CATIGPGGYKPQHF.